This T cell receptor (beta chain) was obtained from a study of cytomegalovirus exposure and HLA in healthy donors. Regarding the study as a whole: What a later analysis reportedly showed was that an Asian-associated ancestry cluster had fewer N-insertions than the roughly 670-donor mean.

It was with 60 Vbeta and 13 Jbeta primers that the PCR ran. Clones were read by immunoSEQ multiplex PCR, and TCRdb kept only the in-frame ones, dropping some. The sample contains about 160,000 clones, about 75% of which appear only once. A single count supports this clone. Its antigen is unidentified. The sequenced material came from PBMCs. The source of this sequence is a man younger than 35 in good health and CMV-seropositive.

CDR3 in DNA: TGTGCCAGCAGTGAAAGAGGGCCGCCGAACACTGAAGCTTTCTTT. It encodes CASSERGPPNTEAFF. The chain is built from TRBV6-1 and TRBJ1-1; D gene unclear. Trimming pared 2 bases from V and 1 base from J, leaving 11 bases between. This CDR3 has 15 residues. Germline CDR1 reads MNHNS; CDR2 reads SASEGT.